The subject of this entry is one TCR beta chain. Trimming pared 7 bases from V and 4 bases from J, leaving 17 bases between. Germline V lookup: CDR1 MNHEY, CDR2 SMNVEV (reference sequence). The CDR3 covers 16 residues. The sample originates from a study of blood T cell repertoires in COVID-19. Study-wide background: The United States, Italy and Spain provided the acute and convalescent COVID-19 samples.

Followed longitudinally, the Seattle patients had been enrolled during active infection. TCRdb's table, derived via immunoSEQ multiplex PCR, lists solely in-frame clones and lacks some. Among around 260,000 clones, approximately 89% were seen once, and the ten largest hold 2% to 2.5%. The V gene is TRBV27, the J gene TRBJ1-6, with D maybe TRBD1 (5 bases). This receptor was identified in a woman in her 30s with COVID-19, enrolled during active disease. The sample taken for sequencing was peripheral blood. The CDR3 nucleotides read TGTGCCAGCACCCTATTGTCAGGGAAATATAATTCACCCCTCCACTTT. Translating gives CASTLLSGKYNSPLHF.